Presented here are 6 T cell receptor beta chains from one specimen sequenced in a study of T cells in Graves' hyperthyroidism and ophthalmopathy. Amplification targeted TCR beta CDR3 regions from RNA transcripts. First-round RT-PCR targeting the TCR CDR3 was performed with the HTBI primer set. TCRdb reprocessed the multiplex PCR reads with MiXCR, giving one entry per CDR3 protein. The data contain about 200,000 distinct CDR3 sequences, over 15% of them seen just once; the ten biggest clones take up under 65%. The sequenced sample was blood. The receptors originated from a man aged 50 or older with Graves' hyperthyroidism.

In its sample, this clonotype was seen many times. The V gene is TRBV29-1, the J gene TRBJ1-5; D remains ambiguous. The CDR3 is 13 residues long. Germline V gene sequence: CDR1 SQVTM, CDR2 ANQGSEA. V shed 4 bases and J shed 2 bases, with 9 bases lying between them. CDR3 sequence reads: CSVAVDGNQPQHF. CDR3 nucleotides: TGCAGCGTTGCGGTGGATGGCAATCAGCCCCAGCATTTT.

This clonotype was counted at least ten times. V and J are TRBV10-3 and TRBJ2-1, with 10 bases aligning to TRBD2. The V segment lost 4 bases and the J segment 7 bases; nucleotides outside the gene matches: 7. CDR3 length: 15 residues. The germline gives CDR1 ENHRY, CDR2 SYGVKD. CDR3 residues: CAISVQASGSNEQFF. The CDR3 coding sequence is TGTGCCATCAGTGTTCAGGCTAGCGGGAGTAATGAGCAGTTCTTC.

This clonotype came up a few times. This chain links TRBV20-1 with TRBJ1-2; D unclear. V was cut by 4 bases and J by 8 bases, with 17 bases left in between. This CDR3 comprises 13 residues. Germline assignment: CDR1 DFQATT and CDR2 SNEGSKA (reference sequence). The CDR3 sequence: CSATREGRIGYTF. Here the CDR3 DNA reads TGCAGTGCTACCCGTGAGGGTAGAATCGGCTACACCTTC.

This chain joins TRBV25-1 and TRBJ2-2; 9 bases are a match to TRBD2. V lost 1 base and J lost 10; bases outside the gene matches: 7. This CDR3 is 15 amino acids long. Germline V lookup: CDR1 MGHDK, CDR2 SYGVNS. The CDR3 DNA reads as TGTGCCAGCAGTGAATGGGCGGGAGGGCCGGAGGAGCTGTTTTTT. It specifies CASSEWAGGPEELFF.

This clonotype was counted between two and nine times. The chain combines TRBV12-3 or TRBV12-4 with TRBJ1-5; no firm D call. The V and J ends lost 3 bases and 0 bases respectively, with 12 bases between them. The CDR3 runs 16 residues. The CDR3: CASSFSSFSSNQPQHF. The CDR3 DNA follows: TGTGCCAGCAGTTTTTCCTCTTTTTCTAGCAATCAGCCCCAGCATTTT.

The V gene is TRBV9, the J gene TRBJ1-1; possibly TRBD1 for D (6 bases). The length of the CDR3 is 13 residues. V lost 2 bases and J 4 bases, leaving 9 bases between the germline ends. Germline CDR1 reads SGDLS; CDR2 reads YYNGEE. CDR3 loop: CASSVTGLTEAFF. The CDR3 nucleotides are TGTGCCAGCAGCGTGACAGGCCTCACTGAAGCTTTCTTT.